This T cell receptor (beta chain) was obtained from a study of T cells after yellow fever vaccination. Study outcomes and limitations: Post-booster reappearance was seen for most primary-vaccination clones (96% CD4, 85% to 90% CD8). When the response was secondary, it was weaker but reached its peak faster, day 5 versus 15.

This clonotype appeared many times. Its matching antigen is unknown. By 5'RACE template switching, TCR cDNA was produced, with a universal primer site and UMIs added in the process. TCRdb re-derived calls from the 5' RACE reads in MiXCR, one entry per CDR3 protein. The repertoire holds some 220,000 distinct CDR3 sequences, with 3.2% as singletons. Germline assignment: CDR1 SGHTA and CDR2 FQGNSA. V lost 6 bases and J lost 1, with 12 bases in between. CDR3 size: 14 residues. The sample here was CD4+ T cells sorted from PBMCs, taken 10 days after the yellow fever booster vaccination. The chain is built from TRBV7-2 and TRBJ1-1; no clear D. The clonotype was recovered from a man in his late teens or twenties who received the YFV17D yellow fever vaccine. CDR3 sequence (DNA): TGTGCCAGCAGTATTAAGGTGGGGAACACTGAAGCTTTCTTT. Its protein product is CASSIKVGNTEAFF.